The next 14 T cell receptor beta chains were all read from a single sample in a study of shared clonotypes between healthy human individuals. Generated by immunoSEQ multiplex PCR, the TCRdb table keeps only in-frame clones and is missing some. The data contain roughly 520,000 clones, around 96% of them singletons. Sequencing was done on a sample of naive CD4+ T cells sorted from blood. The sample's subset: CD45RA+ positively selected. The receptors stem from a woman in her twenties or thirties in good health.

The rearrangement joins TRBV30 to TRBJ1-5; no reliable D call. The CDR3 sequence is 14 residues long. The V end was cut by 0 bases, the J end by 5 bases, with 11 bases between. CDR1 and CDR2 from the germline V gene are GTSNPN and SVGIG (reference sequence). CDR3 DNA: TGTGCCTGGAGTGTAATCGGGGTAGATCAGCCCCAGCATTTT. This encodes CAWSVIGVDQPQHF.

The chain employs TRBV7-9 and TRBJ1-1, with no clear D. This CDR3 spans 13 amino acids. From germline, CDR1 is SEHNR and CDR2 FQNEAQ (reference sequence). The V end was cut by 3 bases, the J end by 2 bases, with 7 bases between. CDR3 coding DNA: TGTGCCAGCAGCTTCCTGGAAAACACTGAAGCTTTCTTT. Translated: CASSFLENTEAFF.

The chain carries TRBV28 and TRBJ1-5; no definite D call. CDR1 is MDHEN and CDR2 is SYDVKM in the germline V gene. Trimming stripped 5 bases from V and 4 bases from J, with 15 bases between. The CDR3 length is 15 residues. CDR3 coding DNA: TGTGCCAGCAGTCCACAACTCGGCGGTAATCAGCCCCAGCATTTT. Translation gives CASSPQLGGNQPQHF.

In DNA form, the CDR3 reads TGTGCCAGCAGCTTGACAGGGGGCGCGGATCAGCCCCAGCATTTT. It specifies CASSLTGGADQPQHF. This rearrangement joins TRBV28 to TRBJ1-5; the match to TRBD1 covers 10 bases. The trim removed 6 bases at V and 5 bases at J, leaving 7 bases unmatched. The CDR3 covers 15 residues. The germline V gene has CDR1 MDHEN and CDR2 SYDVKM. The whole variable domain, remainder taken from reference TRBV28 and TRBJ1-5, is DVKVTQSSRYLVKRTGEKVFLECVQDMDHENMFWYRQDPGLGLRLIYFSYDVKMKEKGDIPEGYSVSREKKERFSLILESASTNQTSMYLCASSLTGGADQPQHFGDGTRLSIL.

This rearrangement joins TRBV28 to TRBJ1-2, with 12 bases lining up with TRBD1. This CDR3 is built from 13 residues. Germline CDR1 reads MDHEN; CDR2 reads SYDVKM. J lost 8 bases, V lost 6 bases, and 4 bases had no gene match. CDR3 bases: TGTGCCAGCAGGGGACAGGGGGCACAGGGCTACACCTTC. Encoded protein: CASRGQGAQGYTF.

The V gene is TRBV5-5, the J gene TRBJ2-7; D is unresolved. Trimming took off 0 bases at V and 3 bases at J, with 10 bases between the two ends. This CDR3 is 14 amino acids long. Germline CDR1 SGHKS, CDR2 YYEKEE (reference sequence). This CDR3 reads CASSLAGIYYEQYF. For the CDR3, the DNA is TGTGCCAGCAGCTTGGCCGGAATCTACTACGAGCAGTACTTC.

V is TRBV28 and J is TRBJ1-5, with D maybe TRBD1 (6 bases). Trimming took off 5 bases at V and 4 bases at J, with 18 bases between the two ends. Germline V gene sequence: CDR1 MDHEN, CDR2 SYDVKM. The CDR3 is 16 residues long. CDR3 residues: CASSIGVRGGNQPQHF. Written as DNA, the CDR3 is TGTGCCAGCAGTATTGGGGTCAGGGGTGGAAATCAGCCCCAGCATTTT.

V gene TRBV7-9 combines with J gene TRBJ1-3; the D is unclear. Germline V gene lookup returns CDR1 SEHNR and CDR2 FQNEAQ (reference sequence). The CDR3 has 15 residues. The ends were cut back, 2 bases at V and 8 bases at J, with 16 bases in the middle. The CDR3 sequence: CASSLPDLVWDTIYF. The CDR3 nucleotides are TGTGCCAGCAGCTTACCGGACTTGGTCTGGGACACCATATATTTT.

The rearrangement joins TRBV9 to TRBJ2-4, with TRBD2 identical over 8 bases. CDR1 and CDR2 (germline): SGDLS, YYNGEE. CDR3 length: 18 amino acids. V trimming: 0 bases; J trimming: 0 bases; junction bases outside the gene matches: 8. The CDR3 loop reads CASSVAASGFLAKNIQYF. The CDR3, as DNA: TGTGCCAGCAGCGTAGCGGCTAGCGGGTTTCTAGCCAAAAACATTCAGTACTTC.

The CDR3 is CASSRGEYEQYF. The CDR3 DNA sequence: TGTGCCAGCAGCCGAGGTGAATACGAGCAGTACTTC. The V call is TRBV7-9, the J call TRBJ2-7, with unresolved D. V was pared by 5 bases and J by 4 bases, with 9 bases between. The CDR3 runs 12 residues. Germline-derived CDR1 and CDR2 are SEHNR and FQNEAQ (reference sequence).

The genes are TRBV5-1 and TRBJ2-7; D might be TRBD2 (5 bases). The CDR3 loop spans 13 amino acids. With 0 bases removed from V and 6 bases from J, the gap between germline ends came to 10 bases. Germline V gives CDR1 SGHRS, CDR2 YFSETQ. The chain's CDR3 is CASSLGGRSEQYF. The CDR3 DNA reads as TGCGCCAGCAGCTTGGGAGGGAGAAGCGAGCAGTACTTC.

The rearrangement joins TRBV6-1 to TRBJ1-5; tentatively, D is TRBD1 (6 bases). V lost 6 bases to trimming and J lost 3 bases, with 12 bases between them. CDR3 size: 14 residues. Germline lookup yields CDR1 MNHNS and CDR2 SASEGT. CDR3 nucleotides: TGTGCCAGCAGAACAGGGTGGGACAATCAGCCCCAGCATTTT. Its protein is CASRTGWDNQPQHF.

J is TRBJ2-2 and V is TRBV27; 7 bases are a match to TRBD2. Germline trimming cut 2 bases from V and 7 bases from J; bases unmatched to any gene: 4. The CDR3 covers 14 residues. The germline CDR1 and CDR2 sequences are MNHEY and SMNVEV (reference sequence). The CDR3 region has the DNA TGTGCCAGCAGTTTAGCGGGAGTAAGCGGGGAGCTGTTTTTT. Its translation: CASSLAGVSGELFF.

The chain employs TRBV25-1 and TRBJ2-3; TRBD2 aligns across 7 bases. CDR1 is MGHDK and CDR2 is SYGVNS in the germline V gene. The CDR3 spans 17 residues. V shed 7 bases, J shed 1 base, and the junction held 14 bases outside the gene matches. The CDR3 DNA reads TGTGCCAGCACCCCTCCCTATGCTAGCGGAGGCACAGATACGCAGTATTTT. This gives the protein CASTPPYASGGTDTQYF.